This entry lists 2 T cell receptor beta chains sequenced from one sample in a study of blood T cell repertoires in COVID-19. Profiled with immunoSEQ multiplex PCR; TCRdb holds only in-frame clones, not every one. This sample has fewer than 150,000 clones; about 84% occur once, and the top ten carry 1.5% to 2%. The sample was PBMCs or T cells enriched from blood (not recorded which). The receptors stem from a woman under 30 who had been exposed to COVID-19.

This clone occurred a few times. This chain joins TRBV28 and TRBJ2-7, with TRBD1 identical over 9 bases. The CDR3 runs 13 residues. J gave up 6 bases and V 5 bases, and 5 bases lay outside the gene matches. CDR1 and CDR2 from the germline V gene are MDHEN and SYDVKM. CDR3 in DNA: TGTGCCAGCAGTCAGGGACAGGGCCCCGAGCAGTACTTC. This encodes CASSQGQGPEQYF.

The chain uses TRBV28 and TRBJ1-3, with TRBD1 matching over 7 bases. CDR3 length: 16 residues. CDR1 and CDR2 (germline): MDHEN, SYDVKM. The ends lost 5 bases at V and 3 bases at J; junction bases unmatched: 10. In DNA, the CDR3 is TGTGCCAGCAGTCCGAATGTATGGGACAGTGGAAACACCATATATTTT. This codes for CASSPNVWDSGNTIYF.